This T cell receptor (beta chain) is from a study of cytomegalovirus exposure and HLA in healthy donors. Findings and limits, study-wide: Among TCR beta chains, those listed as cytomegalovirus-associated numbered over 150. Later on, an analysis showed TCR association rates differing by HLA locus, with DRB1 the most and HLA-C the fewest. Apparent HLA restriction characterized most CMV-associated TCR beta chains in a later analysis.

This clone was observed a single time. Its antigen is unknown. Primers included in the PCR were 60 Vbeta and 13 Jbeta primers. Method: immunoSEQ multiplex PCR; TCRdb's copy keeps in-frame clones and lacks some. The data hold around 150,000 clones, with 60% to 80% observed a single time. Germline lookup yields CDR1 SGHTA and CDR2 FQGNSA. V lost 5 bases and J lost 3, with 19 bases in between. The CDR3 sequence is 16 residues long. Sequencing used PBMCs. The clonotype originates from a male donor in good health and CMV-seronegative. V is TRBV7-2 and J is TRBJ1-2; D remains ambiguous. The CDR3 loop reads CASSPPLAGSDYGYTF. CDR3 nucleotides: TGTGCCAGCAGCCCCCCCCTCGCGGGGTCGGACTATGGCTACACCTTC. Together with reference TRBV7-2 and TRBJ1-2, the CDR3 gives the full variable domain: GAGVSQSPSNKVTEKGKDVELRCDPISGHTALYWYRQSLGQGLEFLIYFQGNSAPDKSGLPSDRFSAERTGGSVSTLTIQRTQQEDSAVYLCASSPPLAGSDYGYTFGSGTRLTVV.